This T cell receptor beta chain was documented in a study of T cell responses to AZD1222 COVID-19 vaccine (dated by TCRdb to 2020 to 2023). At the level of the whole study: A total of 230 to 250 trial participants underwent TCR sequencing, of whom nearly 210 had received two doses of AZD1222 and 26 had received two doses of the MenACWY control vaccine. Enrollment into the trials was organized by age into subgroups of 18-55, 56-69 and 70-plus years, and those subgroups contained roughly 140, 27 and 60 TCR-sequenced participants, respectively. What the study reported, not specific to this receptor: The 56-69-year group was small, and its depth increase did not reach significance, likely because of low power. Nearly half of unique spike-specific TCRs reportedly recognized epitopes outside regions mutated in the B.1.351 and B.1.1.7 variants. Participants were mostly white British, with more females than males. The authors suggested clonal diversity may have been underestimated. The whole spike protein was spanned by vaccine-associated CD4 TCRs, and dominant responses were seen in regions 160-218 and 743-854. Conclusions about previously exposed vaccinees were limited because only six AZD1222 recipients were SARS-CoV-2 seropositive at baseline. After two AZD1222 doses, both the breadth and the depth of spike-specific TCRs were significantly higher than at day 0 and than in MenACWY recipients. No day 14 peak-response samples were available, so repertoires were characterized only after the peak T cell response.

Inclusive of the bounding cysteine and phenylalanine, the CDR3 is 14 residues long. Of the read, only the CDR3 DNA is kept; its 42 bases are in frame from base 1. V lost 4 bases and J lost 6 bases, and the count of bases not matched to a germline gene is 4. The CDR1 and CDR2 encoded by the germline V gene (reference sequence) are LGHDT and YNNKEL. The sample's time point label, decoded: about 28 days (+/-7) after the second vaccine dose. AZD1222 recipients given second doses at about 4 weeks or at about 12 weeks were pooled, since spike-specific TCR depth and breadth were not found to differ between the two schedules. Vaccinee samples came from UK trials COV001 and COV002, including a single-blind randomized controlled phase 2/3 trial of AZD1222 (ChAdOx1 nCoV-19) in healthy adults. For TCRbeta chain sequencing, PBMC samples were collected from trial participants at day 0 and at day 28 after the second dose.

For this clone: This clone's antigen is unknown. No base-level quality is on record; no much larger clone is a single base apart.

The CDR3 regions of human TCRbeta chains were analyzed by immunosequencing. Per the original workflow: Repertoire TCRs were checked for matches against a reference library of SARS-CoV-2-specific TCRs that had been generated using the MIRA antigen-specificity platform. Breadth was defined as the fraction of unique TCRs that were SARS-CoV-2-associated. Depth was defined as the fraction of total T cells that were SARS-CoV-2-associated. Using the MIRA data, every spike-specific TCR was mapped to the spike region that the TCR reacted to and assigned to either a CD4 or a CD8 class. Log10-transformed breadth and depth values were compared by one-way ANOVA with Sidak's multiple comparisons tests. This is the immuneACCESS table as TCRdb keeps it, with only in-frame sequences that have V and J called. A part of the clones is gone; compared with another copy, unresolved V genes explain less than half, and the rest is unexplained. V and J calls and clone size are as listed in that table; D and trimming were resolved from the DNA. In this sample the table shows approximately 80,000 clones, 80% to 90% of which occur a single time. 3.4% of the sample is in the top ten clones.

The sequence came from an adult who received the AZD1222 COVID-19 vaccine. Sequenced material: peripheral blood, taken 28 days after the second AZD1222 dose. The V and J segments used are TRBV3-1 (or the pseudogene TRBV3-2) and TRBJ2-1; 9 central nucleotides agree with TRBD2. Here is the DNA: TGTGCCAGCAGCCTGGCTAGCGGGACCAATGAGCAGTTCTTC. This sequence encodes CASSLASGTNEQFF.